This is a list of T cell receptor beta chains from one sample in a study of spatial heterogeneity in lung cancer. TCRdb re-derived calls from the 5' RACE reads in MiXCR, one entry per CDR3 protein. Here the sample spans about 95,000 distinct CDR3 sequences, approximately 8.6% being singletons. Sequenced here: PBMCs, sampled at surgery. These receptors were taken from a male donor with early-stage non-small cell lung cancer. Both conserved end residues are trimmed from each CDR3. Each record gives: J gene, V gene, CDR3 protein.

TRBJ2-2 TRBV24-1 ATSPWGSGRTGELF
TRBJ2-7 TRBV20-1 SAPEPGGSYEQY
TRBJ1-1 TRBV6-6 ASSPRQGGNTEAF
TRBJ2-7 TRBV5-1 ASSLIPGTGYEQY
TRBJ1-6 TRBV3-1 ASSRQGVDSPLH
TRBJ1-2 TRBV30 AWSVRGAKNGYT
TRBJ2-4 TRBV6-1 ASGREDPWGNIQY
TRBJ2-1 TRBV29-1 SVEKDGDNEQF
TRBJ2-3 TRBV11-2 ASRGGNTDTQY
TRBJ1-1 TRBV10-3 ASSGVDTEAF
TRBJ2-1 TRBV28 ASSTLAGGKYNEQF
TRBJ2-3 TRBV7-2 ASSTSGSRTDTQY
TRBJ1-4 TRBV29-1 SAGGVHEKLF
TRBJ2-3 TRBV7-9 ASSYTDTQY
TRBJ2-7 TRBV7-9 ASSPSTGPYEQY
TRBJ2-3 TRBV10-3 AITKAGEDTQY
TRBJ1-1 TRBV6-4 ASSDGPYTEAF
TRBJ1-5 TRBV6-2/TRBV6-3 ASSDSHQPQH
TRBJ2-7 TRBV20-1 SARDQGRSYEQY
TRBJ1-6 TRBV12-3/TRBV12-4 ASSLGGRPNSPLH
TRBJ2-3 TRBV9 ASSVGGRSTDTQY
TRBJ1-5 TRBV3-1 ASSQGTGNQPQH
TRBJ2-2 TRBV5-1 ASSLGPGTGELF
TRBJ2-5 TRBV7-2 ASSLQTSRQETQY
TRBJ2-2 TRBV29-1 SVEDRQGPYTGELF
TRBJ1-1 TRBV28 ASSPRGQGMNTEAF
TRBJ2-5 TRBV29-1 SVGDSQETQY
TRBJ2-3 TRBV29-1 SVEGRGVTDTQY
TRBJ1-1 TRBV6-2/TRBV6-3 ASRRLNTEAF
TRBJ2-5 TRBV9 ASANGMGYQETQY
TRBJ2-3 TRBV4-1 ASSQGGQGYWDTQY
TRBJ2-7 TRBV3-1 ASSQDFATGEQY
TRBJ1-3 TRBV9 ASSPGGNTIY
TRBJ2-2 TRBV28 ASRPGLAGFVTGELF
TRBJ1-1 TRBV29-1 SVSQGTNTEAF
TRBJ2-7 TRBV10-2 ASSDFGQGRCF
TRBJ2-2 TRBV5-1 ASREPTGELF
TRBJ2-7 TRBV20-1 SARDALAGGSEQY
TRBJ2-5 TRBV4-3 ASSQDIGLAQETQY
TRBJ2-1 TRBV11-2 ASSLASGRVNEQF
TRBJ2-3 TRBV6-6 ASRASGLAMDTQY
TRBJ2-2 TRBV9 ASSVGLAGGHTGELF
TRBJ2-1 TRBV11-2 ASSSRAGKKYNEQF
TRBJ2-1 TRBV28 ASSPPRRRSEQF
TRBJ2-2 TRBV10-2 ASSRATGELF
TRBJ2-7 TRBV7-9 ASSFTGLVSYEQY